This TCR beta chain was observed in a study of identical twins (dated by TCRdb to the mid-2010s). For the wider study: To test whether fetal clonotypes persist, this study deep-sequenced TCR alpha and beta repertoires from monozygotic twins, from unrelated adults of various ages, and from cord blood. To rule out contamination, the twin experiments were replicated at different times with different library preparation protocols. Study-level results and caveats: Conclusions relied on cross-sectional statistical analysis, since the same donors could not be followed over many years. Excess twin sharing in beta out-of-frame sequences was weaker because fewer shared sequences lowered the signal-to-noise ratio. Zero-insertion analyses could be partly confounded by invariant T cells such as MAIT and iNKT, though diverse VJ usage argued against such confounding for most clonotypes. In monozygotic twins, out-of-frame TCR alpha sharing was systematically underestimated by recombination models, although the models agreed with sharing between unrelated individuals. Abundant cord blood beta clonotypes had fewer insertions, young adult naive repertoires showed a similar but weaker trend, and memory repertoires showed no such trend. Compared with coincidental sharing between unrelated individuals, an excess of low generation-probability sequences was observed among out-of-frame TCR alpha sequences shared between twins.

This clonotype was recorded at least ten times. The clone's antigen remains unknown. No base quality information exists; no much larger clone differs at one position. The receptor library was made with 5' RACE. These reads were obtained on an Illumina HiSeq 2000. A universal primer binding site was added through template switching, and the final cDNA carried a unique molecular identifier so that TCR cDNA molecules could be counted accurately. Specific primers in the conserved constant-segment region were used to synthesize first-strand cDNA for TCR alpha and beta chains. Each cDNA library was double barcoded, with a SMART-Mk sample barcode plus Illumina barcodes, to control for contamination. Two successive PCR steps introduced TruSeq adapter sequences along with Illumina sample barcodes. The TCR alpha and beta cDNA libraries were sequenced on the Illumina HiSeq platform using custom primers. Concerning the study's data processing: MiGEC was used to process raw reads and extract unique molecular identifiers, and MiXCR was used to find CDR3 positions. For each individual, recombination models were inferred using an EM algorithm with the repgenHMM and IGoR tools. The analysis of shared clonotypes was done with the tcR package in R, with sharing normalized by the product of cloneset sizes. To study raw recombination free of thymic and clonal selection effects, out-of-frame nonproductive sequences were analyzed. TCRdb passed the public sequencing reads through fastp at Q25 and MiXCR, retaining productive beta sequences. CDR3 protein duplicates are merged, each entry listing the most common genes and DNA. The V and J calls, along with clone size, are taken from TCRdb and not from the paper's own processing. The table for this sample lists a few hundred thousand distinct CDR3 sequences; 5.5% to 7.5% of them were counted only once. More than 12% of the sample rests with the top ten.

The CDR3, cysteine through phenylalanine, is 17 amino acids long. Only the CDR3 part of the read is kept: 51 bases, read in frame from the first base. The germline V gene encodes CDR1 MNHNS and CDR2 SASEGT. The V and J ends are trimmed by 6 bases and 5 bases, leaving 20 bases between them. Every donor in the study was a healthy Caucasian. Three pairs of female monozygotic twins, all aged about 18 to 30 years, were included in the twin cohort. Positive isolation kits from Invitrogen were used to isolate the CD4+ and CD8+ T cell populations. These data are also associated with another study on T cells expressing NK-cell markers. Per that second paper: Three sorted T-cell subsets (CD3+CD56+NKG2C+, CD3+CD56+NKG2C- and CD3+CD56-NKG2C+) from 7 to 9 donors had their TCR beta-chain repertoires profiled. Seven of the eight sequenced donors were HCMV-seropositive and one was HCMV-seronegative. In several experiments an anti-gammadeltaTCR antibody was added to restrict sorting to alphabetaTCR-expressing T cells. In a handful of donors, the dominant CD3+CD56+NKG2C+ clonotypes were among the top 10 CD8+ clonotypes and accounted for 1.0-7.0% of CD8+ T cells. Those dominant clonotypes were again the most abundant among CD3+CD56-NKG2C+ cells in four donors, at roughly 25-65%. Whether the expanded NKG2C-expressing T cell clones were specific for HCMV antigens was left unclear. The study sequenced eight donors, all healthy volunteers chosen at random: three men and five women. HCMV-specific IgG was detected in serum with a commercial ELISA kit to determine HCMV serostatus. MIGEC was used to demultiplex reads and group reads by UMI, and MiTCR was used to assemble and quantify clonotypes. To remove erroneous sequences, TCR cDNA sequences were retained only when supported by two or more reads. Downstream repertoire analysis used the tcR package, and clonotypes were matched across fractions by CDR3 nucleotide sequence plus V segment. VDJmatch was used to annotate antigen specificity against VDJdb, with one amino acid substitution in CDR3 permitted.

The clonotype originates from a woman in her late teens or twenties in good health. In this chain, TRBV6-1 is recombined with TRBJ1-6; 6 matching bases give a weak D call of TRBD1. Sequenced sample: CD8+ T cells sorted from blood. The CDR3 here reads CASSHEGGGSNNSPLHF. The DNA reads TGTGCCAGCAGCCATGAAGGGGGAGGGTCCAATAATTCACCCCTCCACTTT.